The clone carrying this TCR beta chain turned up a few times. Its specificity is not known. The CDR3 has 15 amino acids. Germline V gene sequence: CDR1 MDHEN, CDR2 SYDVKM. V lost 4 bases, J lost 10 bases, and 13 bases stayed unmatched. These data are taken from a study of T cell repertoires in cytomegalovirus infection. Background on the study: A matching HLA type, together with CMV infection, was signaled by public TCR beta signatures.

TCRdb re-called the reads with MiXCR, one entry per CDR3 protein. The sample lists 45,000 to 65,000 distinct CDR3 sequences; roughly a fifth were seen once. Whole-study results and caveats: CMV-specific HLA-C-restricted TCR beta clonotypes dominated the ex vivo response.

Here the sequenced sample was CD8+ T cells from cultured PBMCs, taken from culture after CMV antigen stimulation. The clonotype was recovered from a human donor in good health (CMV status not recorded). Some clones in this sample may be carry-over from other donors' samples. V gene TRBV28 combines with J gene TRBJ1-5; 7 nucleotides line up with TRBD1. For the CDR3, the DNA is TGTGCCAGCAGTTCCCAGTACGACAGGGAAATTCCCCAGCATTTT. Translated: CASSSQYDREIPQHF. The full variable domain, rest sourced from reference TRBV28 and TRBJ1-5, is DVKVTQSSRYLVKRTGEKVFLECVQDMDHENMFWYRQDPGLGLRLIYFSYDVKMKEKGDIPEGYSVSREKKERFSLILESASTNQTSMYLCASSSQYDREIPQHFGDGTRLSIL.